This TCR beta chain stems from a study of T cell responses to AZD1222 COVID-19 vaccine. About the research overall: Timing groups of about 4 and about 12 weeks for second doses were pooled.

With respect to this clone: Its matching antigen is unknown.

Study-level results: Baseline serostatus was positive in only a handful of AZD1222 recipients. Rises in breadth and depth of Spike-specific TCRs came after two AZD1222 doses. Donors were chiefly white British, with a greater number of females, and clonal diversity was perhaps underestimated.

Trimming left V 6 bases short and J 5 bases short, with 13 bases between. CDR3 length: 13 amino acids. Germline V gene data show CDR1 as SNHLY and CDR2 as FYNNEI. Data came from immunoSEQ multiplex PCR; TCRdb stores just in-frame clones and leaves some out. The sample comprises about 150,000 clones, about 90% of which are singletons, and 1.9% rests with the top ten. This clonotype was sampled from an adult in good health. Sequences were derived from peripheral blood, sampled on day 0 of AZD1222 vaccination. The J gene is TRBJ1-1, the V gene TRBV2; D may be TRBD1 (5 bases). CDR3 protein: CASRARRDTEAFF. The CDR3 bases are TGTGCCAGCAGAGCCCGCAGGGATACTGAAGCTTTCTTT.